The 18 T cell receptor beta chains below were found in one sample sequenced in a study of blood T cell repertoires in COVID-19 (TCRdb year 2020). To prepare the library, the immunoSEQ multiplex PCR assay was applied. TCRdb limited this immuneACCESS table to in-frame rearrangements with V and J called. A share of clones is missing; checked studies link under half to unresolved V genes, and the rest is unexplained. Across this sample there are about 120,000 clones, with about 83% seen only once. The top ten clones comprise about 3.8% of the sample. The sample consisted of peripheral blood. These receptors were taken from a man in his sixties with acute or convalescent COVID-19.

This clone was detected once. V and J are TRBV3-1 (or the pseudogene TRBV3-2) and TRBJ2-1, with no clear D. V lost 6 bases and J 7 bases, leaving 13 bases between the germline ends. CDR1 is LGHDT, CDR2 YNNKEL, per germline (reference sequence). The CDR3 contains 13 residues. The CDR3 region has the DNA TGTGCCAGCAGACTCTCGTCAATGAATGAGCAGTTCTTC. Its protein is CASRLSSMNEQFF.

This chain uses TRBV28 with TRBJ2-7, with 9 bases fitting TRBD2. With V trimmed by 6 bases and J by 3 bases, 9 bases remained unmatched. In germline, CDR1 is MDHEN, CDR2 SYDVKM. This CDR3 region has 15 residues. In DNA, the CDR3 is TGTGCCAGCAGCGAGACTAGCGGCCAGGGCTACGAGCAGTACTTC. It translates to CASSETSGQGYEQYF.

The genes are TRBV9 and TRBJ1-2; maybe TRBD1 (6 bases). From germline, CDR1 is SGDLS and CDR2 YYNGEE. Trimming removed 6 bases at V and 8 bases at J, with 23 bases between. CDR3 length: 15 residues. DNA of the CDR3: TGTGCCAGCAAGCGTGGGGAACAGGGCGGCTGGGGCTACACCTTC. This codes for CASKRGEQGGWGYTF.

This clone was observed a single time. The rearrangement uses TRBV6-4 and TRBJ2-1; TRBD2 aligns across 12 bases. CDR3 size: 15 residues. The trim removed 3 bases at V and 8 bases at J, leaving 5 bases unmatched. Germline V gene data show CDR1 as MRHNA and CDR2 as SNTAGT. CDR3: CASSERLAGVDEQFF. The CDR3 DNA follows: TGTGCCAGCAGTGAGCGACTAGCGGGAGTGGATGAGCAGTTCTTC.

The genes are TRBV27 and TRBJ2-5; D perhaps matches TRBD2 (7 bases). CDR3 length equals 14 residues. Germline V gives CDR1 MNHEY, CDR2 SMNVEV (reference sequence). With 2 bases removed from V and 5 bases from J, the gap between germline ends came to 12 bases. As DNA, the CDR3 is TGTGCCAGCAGTTTAGGGGGGGGCTGGGAGACCCAGTACTTC. Translating gives CASSLGGGWETQYF.

This sequence joins TRBV3-1 (or the pseudogene TRBV3-2) and TRBJ2-2; TRBD2 matches at 10 bases. Germline CDR1 and CDR2: LGHDT and YNNKEL (reference sequence). The CDR3 consists of 16 residues. Trimming cost V 0 bases and J 5 bases; bases outside gene matches: 3. The CDR3 DNA is TGTGCCAGCAGCCAAGAAGGTAGCGGGAGGACCGGGGAGCTGTTTTTT. Translation: CASSQEGSGRTGELFF.

The chain links TRBV19 to TRBJ2-1; D possibly corresponds to TRBD2 (5 bases). The CDR3 spans 15 residues. The germline V gene encodes CDR1 LNHDA and CDR2 SQIVND (reference sequence). The ends were cut back, 2 bases at V and 9 bases at J, with 17 bases in the middle. The CDR3 sequence is CASSIWARGGAEQFF. The CDR3 DNA is TGTGCCAGTAGTATATGGGCGAGAGGAGGAGCTGAGCAGTTCTTC. The complete variable domain, with remaining parts taken from reference TRBV19 and TRBJ2-1, reads DGGITQSPKYLFRKEGQNVTLSCEQNLNHDAMYWYRQDPGQGLRLIYYSQIVNDFQKGDIAEGYSVSREKKESFPLTVTSAQKNPTAFYLCASSIWARGGAEQFFGPGTRLTVL.

In its sample, this clone was seen a few times. The chain carries TRBV18 and TRBJ2-7, with 7 nucleotides matching TRBD2. CDR3 size: 14 residues. J gave up 6 bases and V 3 bases, and 8 bases lay outside the gene matches. Germline V CDR1 and CDR2: KGHSH, LQKENI. CDR3 region: CASSPPTSLGEQYF. The CDR3 DNA reads TGTGCCAGCTCACCGCCGACTAGCCTCGGCGAGCAGTACTTC.

The gene calls are TRBV3-1 (or the pseudogene TRBV3-2) and TRBJ2-4, with D perhaps TRBD2 (6 bases). The CDR3 runs 15 residues. Germline loops: CDR1 LGHDT, CDR2 YNNKEL (reference sequence). V dropped 0 bases and J dropped 0 bases, with 6 bases sitting between them. This chain's CDR3 is CASSQEGLAKNIQYF. The CDR3 nucleotides are TGTGCCAGCAGCCAAGAGGGACTAGCCAAAAACATTCAGTACTTC.

The rearrangement links TRBV9 to TRBJ2-3; 8 nucleotides align to TRBD1. The length of the CDR3 is 16 residues. The V gene end was trimmed by 3 bases and the J gene end by 5 bases; junction bases not matched to a gene: 11. CDR1 and CDR2 (germline): SGDLS, YYNGEE. CDR3 sequence (DNA): TGTGCCAGCAGCGCCCAAATACAGGGGGTCAGAGATACGCAGTATTTT. Encoded protein: CASSAQIQGVRDTQYF. The full variable domain, completed using reference TRBV9 and TRBJ2-3, is DSGVTQTPKHLITATGQRVTLRCSPRSGDLSVYWYQQSLDQGLQFLIQYYNGEERAKGNILERFSAQQFPDLHSELNLSSLELGDSALYFCASSAQIQGVRDTQYFGPGTRLTVL.

The chain uses TRBV11-2 and TRBJ1-1, with unresolved D. This CDR3 contains 14 residues. Trimming shortened V by 2 bases and J by 4 bases, and 11 bases separated the two germline ends. The germline V gene encodes CDR1 SGHAT and CDR2 FQNNGV. As DNA, the CDR3 is TGTGCCAGCAGCTTAAAAAGGGAGGGCACTGAAGCTTTCTTT. Translated, it gives CASSLKREGTEAFF.

This chain links TRBV5-1 with TRBJ2-7; D remains ambiguous. The CDR3 runs to 14 residues. V was shortened by 4 bases and J by 3 bases, with 14 bases between the two germline ends. CDR1 is SGHRS, CDR2 YFSETQ, per germline. The CDR3 loop is CASSLEQVVYEQYF. Written as DNA, the CDR3 is TGCGCCAGCAGCCTTGAGCAGGTTGTCTACGAGCAGTACTTC.

The J gene is TRBJ2-5, the V gene TRBV18, with 8 bases aligning to TRBD2. This CDR3 region has 13 residues. Per the germline V gene, CDR1 is KGHSH and CDR2 is LQKENI. J gave up 9 bases and V 6 bases, and 9 bases lay outside the gene matches. The CDR3 DNA reads as TGTGCCAGCTCTAGGACTAGCACTCAGGCCCAGTACTTC. The encoded protein is CASSRTSTQAQYF. Combining the CDR3 with reference TRBV18 and TRBJ2-5 gives the whole variable domain NAGVMQNPRHLVRRRGQEARLRCSPMKGHSHVYWYRQLPEEGLKFMVYLQKENIIDESGMPKERFSAEFPKEGPSILRIQQVVRGDSAAYFCASSRTSTQAQYFGPGTRLLVL.

This chain links TRBV30 with TRBJ2-7, with 10 bases matching TRBD1. Germline V gives CDR1 GTSNPN, CDR2 SVGIG (reference sequence). The junction had 5 bases not matched to a gene; V was cut back by 4 bases and J by 2 bases. The CDR3 extends over 14 amino acids. The CDR3: CAWTSGTGAYEQYF. CDR3 DNA: TGTGCCTGGACCTCCGGGACAGGGGCCTACGAGCAGTACTTC.

This clone was picked up a small number of times. J is TRBJ1-5 and V is TRBV7-2; D perhaps matches TRBD1 (5 bases). Trimming stripped 1 base from V and 0 bases from J, with 7 bases between. Germline V gene data show CDR1 as SGHTA and CDR2 as FQGNSA. The CDR3 length is 15 residues. CDR3 nucleotides: TGTGCCAGCAGCTTAGGGGGGGATAGCAATCAGCCCCAGCATTTT. As protein: CASSLGGDSNQPQHF.

V is TRBV28 and J is TRBJ1-6; 7 bases line up with TRBD1. The CDR3 extends over 13 amino acids. The ends lost 4 bases at V and 10 bases at J; junction bases unmatched: 4. Germline CDR1 MDHEN, CDR2 SYDVKM. CDR3 residues: CASSSLDRSPLHF. The CDR3 coding sequence is TGTGCCAGCAGTTCCCTGGACAGGTCACCCCTCCACTTT.

This chain connects TRBV3-1 (or the pseudogene TRBV3-2) to TRBJ2-1; 7 nucleotides match TRBD2. Trimming removed 1 base from V and 5 bases from J; junction bases left unmatched: 8. In germline, CDR1 is LGHDT, CDR2 YNNKEL (reference sequence). This CDR3 comprises 16 residues. As DNA, the CDR3 is TGTGCCAGCAGCCAAGGCGAGGGAAGCGGGGACAATGAGCAGTTCTTC. Protein product: CASSQGEGSGDNEQFF.

The CDR3 sequence is CASSGQISAGDTQYF. CDR3 nucleotide sequence: TGTGCCAGTAGTGGGCAGATAAGCGCAGGGGATACGCAGTATTTT. The chain joins TRBV19 to TRBJ2-3; D is possibly TRBD1 (5 bases). Trimming pared 5 bases from V and 6 bases from J, leaving 18 bases between. The germline V gene has CDR1 LNHDA and CDR2 SQIVND (reference sequence). The CDR3 contains 15 residues.